The next 8 T cell receptor beta chains were all read from a single sample in a study of blood T cell repertoires in COVID-19. This table comes from immunoSEQ multiplex PCR, and its TCRdb copy is limited to in-frame clones, with some not included. Found here are about 380,000 clones, about four fifths of them singletons; the top ten hold approximately 1%. Sequencing input: peripheral blood. Receptor source: a human donor with acute or convalescent COVID-19. The donor label of this sample is uncertain.

The rearrangement links TRBV29-1 to TRBJ1-1, with a possible D match to TRBD1 (6 bases). The V end lost 4 bases, the J end lost 2 bases, and 11 bases lay between the germline ends. This CDR3 region has 13 residues. The germline gives CDR1 SQVTM, CDR2 ANQGSEA. In DNA form, the CDR3 reads TGCAGCGTTGTTGGACAGCCCAACACTGAAGCTTTCTTT. Protein: CSVVGQPNTEAFF.

This clone was counted a single time. The chain is built from TRBV18 and TRBJ2-3; 12 positions match TRBD2. The CDR3 is made up of 16 amino acids. CDR1 is KGHSH and CDR2 is LQKENI in the germline V gene. V was pared by 2 bases and J by 4 bases, with 4 bases of the junction left unmatched. The CDR3 DNA reads as TGTGCCAGCTCACCAGCTAGCGGGAGGGCCTCAGATACGCAGTATTTT. It specifies CASSPASGRASDTQYF.

This chain links TRBV4-1 with TRBJ2-7, with D perhaps TRBD2 (5 bases). The CDR3 is 15 residues long. The V end lost 4 bases, the J end lost 0 bases, and 13 bases lay between the germline ends. Germline V gene sequence: CDR1 MGHRA, CDR2 YSYEKL. CDR3 protein: CASSPADGNSYEQYF. The CDR3 region has the DNA TGCGCCAGCAGCCCAGCGGACGGGAACTCCTACGAGCAGTACTTC.

The rearrangement uses TRBV29-1 and TRBJ2-4; TRBD1 matches at 10 bases. This CDR3 contains 14 residues. Trimming at V came to 4 bases and at J to 6 bases, leaving 6 bases not matched to a gene. Per germline, CDR1 SQVTM and CDR2 ANQGSEA. In nucleotides, the CDR3 is TGCAGCGTTGCGTCAGGGACAGGGGTAAACATTCAGTACTTC. Its protein product is CSVASGTGVNIQYF.

V and J are TRBV19 and TRBJ2-6, with D maybe TRBD2 (6 bases). V was cut by 6 bases and J by 1 base, with 19 bases left in between. Germline CDR1 reads LNHDA; CDR2 reads SQIVND (reference sequence). The CDR3 loop spans 18 amino acids. The CDR3 DNA sequence: TGTGCCAGTAGGGATCTGGGTGGGGGGAAGTCTGGGGCCAACGTCCTGACTTTC. It yields the protein CASRDLGGGKSGANVLTF. Full variable domain (missing parts from reference TRBV19 and TRBJ2-6): DGGITQSPKYLFRKEGQNVTLSCEQNLNHDAMYWYRQDPGQGLRLIYYSQIVNDFQKGDIAEGYSVSREKKESFPLTVTSAQKNPTAFYLCASRDLGGGKSGANVLTFGAGSRLTVL.

This clone was observed a handful of times. J is TRBJ1-2 and V is TRBV6-5; D may be TRBD1 (5 bases). The CDR3 extends over 13 amino acids. The germline CDR1 and CDR2 sequences are MNHEY and SVGAGI. The ends were cut back, 6 bases at V and 8 bases at J, with 16 bases in the middle. CDR3 region: CASRPGGEGGYTF. The CDR3 DNA reads as TGTGCCAGCAGGCCCGGGGGAGAGGGCGGCTACACCTTC.

The chain recombines TRBV6-5 with TRBJ1-1, with TRBD1 identical over 7 bases. Germline V gene lookup returns CDR1 MNHEY and CDR2 SVGAGI. Trimming at V came to 6 bases and at J to 1 base, leaving 5 bases not matched to a gene. The CDR3 has 14 amino acids. CDR3 region: CASRPGQQNTEAFF. As DNA, the CDR3 is TGTGCCAGCAGACCGGGACAGCAGAACACTGAAGCTTTCTTT.

The rearrangement joins TRBV4-1 to TRBJ1-1; 8 bases line up with TRBD1. The CDR3 contains 20 residues. V shed 0 bases and J 0 bases; nucleotides not matched to a gene: 15. Looked up from germline, CDR1 is MGHRA and CDR2 is YSYEKL. CDR3 nucleotide sequence: TGCGCCAGCAGCCAAGAACATGAACGGACAGGGATAGGACTGAACACTGAAGCTTTCTTT. Translated: CASSQEHERTGIGLNTEAFF.